This T cell receptor (beta chain) was found in a study of blood T cell repertoires in COVID-19 (dated by TCRdb to 2018 to 2020). Notes on the research overall: Samples from collaborators originated in the United States, Italy and Spain and spanned both the acute and convalescent phases of COVID-19. The prospective study material was composed of cDNA or gDNA derived from T cells, B-cell-depleted T cells, or PBMCs. The dataset comprised deeply sampled blood TCRbeta repertoires from subjects exposed to, actively infected with, or recovered from COVID-19. The repertoires were released in a freely available public database meant as a resource for research on the immune response to SARS-CoV-2. The samples were drawn from the first 160 participants of the ongoing ImmuneRACE study and from over 950 subjects provided by 6 global collaborators. Sample metadata almost always included a de-identified subject ID, COVID-19 status, age in years and sex. Where available, HLA class I and class II types were obtained from metadata supplied by the sample provider rather than from assay-based typing.

Study-wide findings and limitations: How much clinical and demographic metadata was included differed by source and by participant, and the metadata was provided uncurated.

Comment on this clone: What antigen it recognizes has not been identified. No base quality information exists; no much larger clone differs at one position.

The CDR3, cysteine through phenylalanine, is 16 amino acids long. The DNA shown is the 48-base CDR3, in frame from base 1. According to the germline V gene, CDR1 reads MNHEY and CDR2 reads SVGAGI. At the junction V is shortened by 2 bases and J by 7 bases; bases outside the gene matches: 6. TCRbeta CDR3 regions were amplified from genomic DNA by means of the immunoSEQ Assay, a bias-controlled multiplex PCR. The authors' analysis ran thus. Within the assay, amplification of reference gene primers was used to estimate how many nucleated cells each sample contained. To quantify the absolute abundance of each unique TCRbeta CDR3 rearrangement, sequence reads were collapsed and filtered. Productive Simpson clonality was computed per sample as the square root of Simpson's diversity index over productive rearrangements. TCRdb's version of the immuneACCESS table is confined to in-frame rearrangements and falls short of the full clone set. An unresolved V gene accounts for under half of the shortfall where checked; the remainder is of unknown origin. From that table come the V and J calls and clone size; the DNA was used to work out D and trimming. This sample is represented by hundreds of thousands of clones; roughly 85% of them were singletons. Less than 4% of the sample rests with the top ten.

Each collaborating institution followed its own protocols to collect whole blood in K2EDTA tubes. For TCRbeta analysis, collaborators shipped samples in one of three forms: frozen whole blood, isolated PBMCs, or DNA extracted from either of those sample types. The TCR was taken from a woman aged 80 or over with acute or convalescent COVID-19. The rearranged segments are TRBV6-5 and TRBJ2-1; 12 central nucleotides agree with TRBD2. Input material: peripheral blood. The CDR3 here reads CASSYETSGGPNEQFF. The nucleotide sequence reads as follows: TGTGCCAGCAGTTACGAGACTAGCGGGGGCCCGAATGAGCAGTTCTTC.